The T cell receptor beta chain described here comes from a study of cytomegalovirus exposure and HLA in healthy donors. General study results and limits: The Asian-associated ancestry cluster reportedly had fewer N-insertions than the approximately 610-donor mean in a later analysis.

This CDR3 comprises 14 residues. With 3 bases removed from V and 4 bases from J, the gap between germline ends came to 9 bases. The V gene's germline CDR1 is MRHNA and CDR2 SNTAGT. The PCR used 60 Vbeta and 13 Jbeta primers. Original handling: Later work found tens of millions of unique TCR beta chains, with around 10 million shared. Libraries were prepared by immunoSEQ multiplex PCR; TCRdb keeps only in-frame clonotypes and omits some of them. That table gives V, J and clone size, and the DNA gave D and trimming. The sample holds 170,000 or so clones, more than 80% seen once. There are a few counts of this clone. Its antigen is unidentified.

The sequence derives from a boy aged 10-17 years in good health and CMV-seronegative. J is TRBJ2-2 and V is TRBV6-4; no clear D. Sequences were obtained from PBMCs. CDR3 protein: CASSEESVTGELFF. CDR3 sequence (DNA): TGTGCCAGCAGTGAGGAGTCGGTCACCGGGGAGCTGTTTTTT.